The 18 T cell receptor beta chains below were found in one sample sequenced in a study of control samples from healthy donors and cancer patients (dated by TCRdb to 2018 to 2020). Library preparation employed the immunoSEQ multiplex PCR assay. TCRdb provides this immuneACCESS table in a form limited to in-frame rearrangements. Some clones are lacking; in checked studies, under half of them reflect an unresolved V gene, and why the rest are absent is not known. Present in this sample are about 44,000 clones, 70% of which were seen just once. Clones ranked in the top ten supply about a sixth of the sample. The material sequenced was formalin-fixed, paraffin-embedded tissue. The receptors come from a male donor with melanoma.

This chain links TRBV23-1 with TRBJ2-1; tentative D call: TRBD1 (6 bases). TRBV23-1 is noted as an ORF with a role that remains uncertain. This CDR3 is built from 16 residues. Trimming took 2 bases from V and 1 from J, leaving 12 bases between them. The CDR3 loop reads CASSQAQGHSYNEQFF. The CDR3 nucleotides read TGCGCCAGCAGTCAAGCACAGGGACATTCCTACAATGAGCAGTTCTTC.

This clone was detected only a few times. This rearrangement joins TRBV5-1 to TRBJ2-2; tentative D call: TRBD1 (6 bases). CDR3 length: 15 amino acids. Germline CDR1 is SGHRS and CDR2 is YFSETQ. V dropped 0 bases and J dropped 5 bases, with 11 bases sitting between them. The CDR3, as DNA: TGCGCCAGCAGCTTGGACAGGGTGGGGACCGGGGAGCTGTTTTTT. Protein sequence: CASSLDRVGTGELFF.

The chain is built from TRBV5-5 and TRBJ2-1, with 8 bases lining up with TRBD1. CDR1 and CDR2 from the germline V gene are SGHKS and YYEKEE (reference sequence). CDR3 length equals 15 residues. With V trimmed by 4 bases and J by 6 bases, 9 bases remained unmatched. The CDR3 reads CASSRGQAHTNEQFF. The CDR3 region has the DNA TGTGCCAGCAGCCGGGGACAGGCTCATACCAATGAGCAGTTCTTC.

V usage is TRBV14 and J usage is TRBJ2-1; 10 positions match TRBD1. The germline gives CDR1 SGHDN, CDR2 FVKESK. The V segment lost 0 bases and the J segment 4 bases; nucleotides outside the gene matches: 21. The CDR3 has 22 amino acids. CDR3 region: CASSQEYSWDRGGANVYNEQFF. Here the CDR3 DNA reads TGTGCCAGCAGCCAAGAGTACTCTTGGGACAGGGGAGGGGCTAACGTATACAATGAGCAGTTCTTC. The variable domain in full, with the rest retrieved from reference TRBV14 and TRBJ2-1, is EAGVTQFPSHSVIEKGQTVTLRCDPISGHDNLYWYRRVMGKEIKFLLHFVKESKQDESGMPNNRFLAERTGGTYSTLKVQPAELEDSGVYFCASSQEYSWDRGGANVYNEQFFGPGTRLTVL.

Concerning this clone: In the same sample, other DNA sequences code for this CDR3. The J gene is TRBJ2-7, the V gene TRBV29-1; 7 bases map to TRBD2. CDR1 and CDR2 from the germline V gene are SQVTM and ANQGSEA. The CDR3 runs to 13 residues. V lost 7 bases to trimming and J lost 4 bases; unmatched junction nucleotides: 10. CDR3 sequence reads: CSAVGTTLYEQYF. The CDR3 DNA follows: TGCAGCGCCGTCGGGACTACCCTTTACGAGCAGTACTTC.

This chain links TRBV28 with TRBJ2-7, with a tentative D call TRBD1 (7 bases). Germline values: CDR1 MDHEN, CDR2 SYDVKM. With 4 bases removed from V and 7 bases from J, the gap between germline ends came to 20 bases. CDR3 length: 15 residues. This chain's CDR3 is CASSWDTGDSGEQYF. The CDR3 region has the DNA TGTGCCAGCAGTTGGGACACAGGGGACTCGGGGGAGCAGTACTTC.

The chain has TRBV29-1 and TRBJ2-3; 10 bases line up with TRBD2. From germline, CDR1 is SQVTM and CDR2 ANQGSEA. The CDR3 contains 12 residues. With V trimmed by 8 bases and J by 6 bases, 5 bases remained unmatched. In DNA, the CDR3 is TGCAGCCTTAGCGGGGGGTACGATACGCAGTATTTT. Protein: CSLSGGYDTQYF.

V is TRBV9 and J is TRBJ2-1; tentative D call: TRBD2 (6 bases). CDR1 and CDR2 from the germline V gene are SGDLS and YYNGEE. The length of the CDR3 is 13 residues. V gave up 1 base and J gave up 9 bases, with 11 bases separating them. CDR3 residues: CASSVWGGGEQFF. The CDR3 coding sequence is TGTGCCAGCAGCGTATGGGGAGGCGGTGAGCAGTTCTTC.

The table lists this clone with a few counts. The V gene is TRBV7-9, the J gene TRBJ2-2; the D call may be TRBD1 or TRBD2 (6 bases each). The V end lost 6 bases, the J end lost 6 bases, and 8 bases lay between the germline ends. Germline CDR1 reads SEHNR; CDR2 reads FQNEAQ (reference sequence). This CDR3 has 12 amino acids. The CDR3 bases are TGTGCCAGCAGAGGGGGGTCCGGGGAGCTGTTTTTT. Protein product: CASRGGSGELFF.

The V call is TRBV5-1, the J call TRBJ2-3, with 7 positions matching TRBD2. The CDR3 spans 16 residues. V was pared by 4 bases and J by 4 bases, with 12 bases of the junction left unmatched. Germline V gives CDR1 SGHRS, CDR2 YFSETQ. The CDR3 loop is CASSLTVGGMADTQYF. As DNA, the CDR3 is TGCGCCAGCAGCCTAACAGTGGGGGGGATGGCAGATACGCAGTATTTT.

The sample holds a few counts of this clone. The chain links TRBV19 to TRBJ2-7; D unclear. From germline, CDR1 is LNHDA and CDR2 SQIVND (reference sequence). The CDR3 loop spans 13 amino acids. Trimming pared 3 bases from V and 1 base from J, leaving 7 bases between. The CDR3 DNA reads TGTGCCAGTAGTATTGAAGCTTCCTACGAGCAGTACTTC. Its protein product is CASSIEASYEQYF.

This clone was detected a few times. The CDR3 coding sequence is TGTGCCAGCAGTCCCGTCGGGACTAGCGGGAGTAGAGAGCAGTACTTC. This translates into CASSPVGTSGSREQYF. The V and J genes are TRBV28 and TRBJ2-7; TRBD2 aligns across 14 bases. CDR1 and CDR2 (germline): MDHEN, SYDVKM. The CDR3 runs 16 residues. The junction had 10 bases not matched to a gene; V was cut back by 5 bases and J by 7 bases.

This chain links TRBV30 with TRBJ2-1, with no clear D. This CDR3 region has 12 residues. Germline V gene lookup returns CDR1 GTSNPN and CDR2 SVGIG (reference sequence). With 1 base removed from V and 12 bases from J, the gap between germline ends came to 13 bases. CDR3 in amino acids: CAWSGVDLTQFF. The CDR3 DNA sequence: TGTGCCTGGAGTGGAGTCGATCTCACGCAGTTCTTC.

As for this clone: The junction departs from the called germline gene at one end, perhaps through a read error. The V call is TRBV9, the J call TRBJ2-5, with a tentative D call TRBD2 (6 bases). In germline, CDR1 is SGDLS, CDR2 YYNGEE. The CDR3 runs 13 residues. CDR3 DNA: TGTGTCAGCAGCGTACGGGGGAGAGAGACCCAGTACTTC. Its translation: CVSSVRGRETQYF.

The CDR3 sequence is CASSLASAAEQYF. CDR3 in DNA: TGCGCCAGCAGCTTGGCCTCTGCAGCGGAGCAGTACTTC. The V call is TRBV5-1, the J call TRBJ2-7; D ambiguous. Trimming cost V 0 bases and J 7 bases, with 11 bases left between them. The CDR3 sequence is 13 residues long. Germline V lookup: CDR1 SGHRS, CDR2 YFSETQ.

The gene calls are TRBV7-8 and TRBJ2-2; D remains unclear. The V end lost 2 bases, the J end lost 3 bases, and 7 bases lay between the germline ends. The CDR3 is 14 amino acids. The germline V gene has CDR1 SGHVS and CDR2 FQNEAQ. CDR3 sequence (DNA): TGTGCCAGCAGCTTAAAGCGTGACACCGGGGAGCTGTTTTTT. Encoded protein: CASSLKRDTGELFF.

The CDR3 loop is CASSLRPPDYTDTQYF. The CDR3 DNA sequence: TGTGCCAGCAGTCTCCGGCCCCCCGACTACACAGATACGCAGTATTTT. The gene calls are TRBV28 and TRBJ2-3, with D perhaps TRBD2 (5 bases). V lost 5 bases and J 2 bases, leaving 17 bases between the germline ends. Germline loops: CDR1 MDHEN, CDR2 SYDVKM. CDR3 size: 16 residues.

CDR3 in DNA: TGCAGTGCTAGTGCCGGGGACTACCAAGAGACCCAGTACTTC. This sequence encodes CSASAGDYQETQYF. This rearrangement joins TRBV20-1 to TRBJ2-5, with D perhaps matching TRBD2 (6 bases). The CDR3 has 14 residues. V was trimmed by 3 bases and J by 0 bases, leaving 11 bases between them. Germline V gene lookup returns CDR1 DFQATT and CDR2 SNEGSKA (reference sequence).